This T cell receptor beta chain was observed in a study of blood T cell repertoires in COVID-19. Deletions cut 5 bases from V and 6 bases from J, with 10 bases between. Germline loops: CDR1 SQVTM, CDR2 ANQGSEA. This CDR3 spans 11 amino acids. Original processing methods: Amplified reference gene primers provided the basis for estimating nucleated cell counts. Generated by immunoSEQ multiplex PCR, the TCRdb table keeps only in-frame clones and is missing some. V and J calls and clone size are copied from that table; D and trimming were computed from the DNA. The data hold roughly 280,000 clones, with around four fifths observed a single time.

V and J are TRBV29-1 and TRBJ1-2; D gene uncertain. This receptor was identified in a man in his 60s with acute or convalescent COVID-19. Sample: peripheral blood. The CDR3 loop is CSVKGGNGYTF. CDR3 coding DNA: TGCAGCGTTAAGGGAGGGAATGGCTACACCTTC.